Listed below are T cell receptor beta chains from one sample, sequenced in a study of blood T cell repertoires in COVID-19. Repertoires were generated with immunoSEQ multiplex PCR, while TCRdb's copy carries only in-frame clones and drops some. There are approximately 210,000 clones in the sample; about 83% occur only once, and 2.5% to 3% lies in the top ten. Specimen: peripheral blood. These TCRs come from a woman between 35 and 50 years old with active or convalescent COVID-19. Both conserved end residues are part of each CDR3. D genes are given only for firm matches. Clone sizes are given selectively: once, few, many, or a class where the clone is expanded.

abundance	j_gene	v_gene	d_gene	CDR3nt	CDR3aa
few	TRBJ1-2	TRBV28	.	TGTGCCAGCAGCTCCCCTCGTCGGGGGAATGGCTACACCTTC	CASSSPRRGNGYTF
.	TRBJ2-2	TRBV30	.	TGTGCCTGGAGCTCGGACTCGAACACCGGGGAGCTGTTTTTT	CAWSSDSNTGELFF
once	TRBJ1-4	TRBV4-3	.	TGCGCCAGCAGCCAAGTCGGCGGTATACTGTTTTTT	CASSQVGGILFF
.	TRBJ2-7	TRBV18	TRBD1	TGTGCCAGCTCACTGGGACAGGGGGCATACGAGCAGTACTTC	CASSLGQGAYEQYF
.	TRBJ2-5	TRBV5-1	TRBD1	TGCGCCAGCAGCATTGGACAGGGTCTAGAGACCCAGTACTTC	CASSIGQGLETQYF
once	TRBJ1-2	TRBV6-2/TRBV6-3	.	TGTGCCAGCAGTTACCGCCGACAGGCGTCATATGGCTACACCTTC	CASSYRRQASYGYTF
.	TRBJ1-1	TRBV7-2	TRBD1	TGTGCCAGCAGCTTAACCCCCGCAGGGGGAAAGAACACTGAAGCTTTCTTT	CASSLTPAGGKNTEAFF
.	TRBJ2-3	TRBV10-2	.	TGCGCCAGCAGGGACGTGAGGGCAGCAGATACGCAGTATTTT	CASRDVRAADTQYF
.	TRBJ1-6	TRBV3-1/TRBV3-2	TRBD1	TGTGCCAGCAGCCGCCTACAGGGGGCTGGAAATTCACCCCTCCACTTT	CASSRLQGAGNSPLHF
.	TRBJ2-3	TRBV6-2/TRBV6-3	TRBD2	TGTGCCAGCAGTTATTCGGCTAGCGGGGTCAAGATCTCTAGCACAGATACGCAGTATTTT	CASSYSASGVKISSTDTQYF
.	TRBJ1-1	TRBV12-3/TRBV12-4	TRBD1	TGTGCCACCCTAGACAGGGCCAACACTGAAGCTTTCTTT	CATLDRANTEAFF
.	TRBJ1-1	TRBV6-1	.	TGTGCCAGCAGTGAAAGGGGGGGGAACACTGAAGCTTTCTTT	CASSERGGNTEAFF
.	TRBJ2-3	TRBV6-5	TRBD2	TGTGCCAGCAGGGGACTAGCGGGTTTCGGAGATACGCAGTATTTT	CASRGLAGFGDTQYF
once	TRBJ2-2	TRBV19	.	TGTGCCAGTAGTGTTACCGGGGCCCGGCGGGGCACCGGGGAGCTGTTTTTT	CASSVTGARRGTGELFF
.	TRBJ1-1	TRBV11-3	.	TGTGCCAGCATCAAACAGGGTGGGAACACTGAAGCTTTCTTT	CASIKQGGNTEAFF
.	TRBJ1-2	TRBV15	.	TGTGCCACCAGATCGAACAGAAATAACTATGGCTACACCTTC	CATRSNRNNYGYTF
.	TRBJ1-2	TRBV3-1/TRBV3-2	.	TGTGCCAGCAGCCTCGCGGGCGAGACACCCACGCGAGGCTACACCTTC	CASSLAGETPTRGYTF
.	TRBJ2-7	TRBV6-1	TRBD1	TGTGCCAGCAGTGAGGGACAGTACGAGCAGTACTTC	CASSEGQYEQYF
.	TRBJ1-1	TRBV7-9	.	TGTGCCAGCAGCTTCAGGGCTGAAGCTTTCTTT	CASSFRAEAFF
few	TRBJ1-1	TRBV19	.	TGTGCCAGTAGTCTCGGACAACTGGCTCCTCTTGAAGCTTTCTTT	CASSLGQLAPLEAFF
.	TRBJ1-2	TRBV10-2	.	TGCGCCAGCAGTGATACGGGGGACTATGGCTACACCTTC	CASSDTGDYGYTF
.	TRBJ1-2	TRBV5-1	TRBD1	TGCGCCAGCAGCGGATCCGGGACAGGGGGCAATGGCTACACCTTC	CASSGSGTGGNGYTF
.	TRBJ2-7	TRBV11-2	.	TGTGCCAGCAGCTTAGGGGGACTCTTGGTAGGATCCGAGCAGTACTTC	CASSLGGLLVGSEQYF
once	TRBJ2-5	TRBV19	TRBD1	TGTGCCAGTAGTATAGTGGGGACAGCCCAAGAGACCCAGTACTTC	CASSIVGTAQETQYF
.	TRBJ1-6	TRBV27	.	TGTGCCAGCAGTTTAGGGCAGGCAAATAATTCACCCCTCCACTTT	CASSLGQANNSPLHF